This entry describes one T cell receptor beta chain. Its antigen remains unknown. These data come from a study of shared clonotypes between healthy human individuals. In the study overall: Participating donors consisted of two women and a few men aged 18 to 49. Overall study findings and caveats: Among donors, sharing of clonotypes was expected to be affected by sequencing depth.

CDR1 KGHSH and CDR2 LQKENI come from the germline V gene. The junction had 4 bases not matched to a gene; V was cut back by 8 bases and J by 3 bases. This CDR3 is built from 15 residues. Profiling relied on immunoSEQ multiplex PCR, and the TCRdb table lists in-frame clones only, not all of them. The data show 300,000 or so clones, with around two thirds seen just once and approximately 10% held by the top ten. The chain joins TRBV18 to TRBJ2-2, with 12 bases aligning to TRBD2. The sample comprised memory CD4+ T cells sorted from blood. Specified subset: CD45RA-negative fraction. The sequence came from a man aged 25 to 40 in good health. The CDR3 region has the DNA TGTGCCAGCCCGAGACTAGCGGGAGACACCGGGGAGCTGTTTTTT. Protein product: CASPRLAGDTGELFF. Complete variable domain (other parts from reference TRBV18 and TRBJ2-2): NAGVMQNPRHLVRRRGQEARLRCSPMKGHSHVYWYRQLPEEGLKFMVYLQKENIIDESGMPKERFSAEFPKEGPSILRIQQVVRGDSAAYFCASPRLAGDTGELFFGEGSRLTVL.